The 25 T cell receptor beta chains below come from one sample, sequenced in a study of cytomegalovirus exposure and HLA in healthy donors (TCRdb year 2017). Library prep was done by the immunoSEQ multiplex PCR assay. A mixture of 60 forward primers for TCR Vbeta segments and 13 reverse primers for TCR Jbeta segments was used in the multiplex PCR. The immuneACCESS repertoire file appears here via TCRdb, limited to in-frame rearrangements. These files lack a portion of the clones; in checked studies, under half of the deficit traces to unresolved V genes, and the cause of the others is not known. The data table for this sample lists about 170,000 clones. The ten largest make up around 1.2% of the sample. Sequenced material: PBMCs. These receptors all stem from an older woman in good health and CMV-seronegative.

V gene TRBV5-1 combines with J gene TRBJ1-3; tentative D call: TRBD1 (6 bases). Germline V gene data show CDR1 as SGHRS and CDR2 as YFSETQ. The V end lost 0 bases, the J end lost 4 bases, and 11 bases lay between the germline ends. The CDR3 totals 15 residues. The CDR3 region has the DNA TGCGCCAGCAGCTTGGAAACAGGGATGGGAAACACCATATATTTT. This gives the protein CASSLETGMGNTIYF.

The V gene is TRBV30, the J gene TRBJ2-2; no clear D gene. The CDR3 loop spans 14 amino acids. Germline V gene lookup returns CDR1 GTSNPN and CDR2 SVGIG (reference sequence). Trimming stripped 5 bases from V and 2 bases from J, with 12 bases between. Here the CDR3 DNA reads TGTGCCTGGGGTCTGAACAGTAACACCGGGGAGCTGTTTTTT. Residues: CAWGLNSNTGELFF.

The V gene is TRBV5-6, the J gene TRBJ1-5; tentatively, D is TRBD1 (6 bases). This CDR3 is 14 amino acids long. V lost 7 bases to trimming and J lost 2 bases, with 13 bases between them. Germline values: CDR1 SGHDT, CDR2 YYEEEE. CDR3 sequence reads: CASSRGDRNQPQHF. The CDR3 DNA follows: TGTGCCAGCTCCAGGGGTGATCGCAATCAGCCCCAGCATTTT.

V is TRBV2 and J is TRBJ1-2; 7 bases line up with TRBD1. Germline CDR1 reads SNHLY; CDR2 reads FYNNEI. The CDR3 totals 13 residues. The junction had 4 bases not matched to a gene; V was cut back by 1 base and J by 8 bases. The CDR3 coding sequence is TGTGCCAGCAGTGAAGGACAGGGCGGGGGCTACACCTTC. Its translation is CASSEGQGGGYTF.

The chain carries TRBV6-6 and TRBJ1-2; D call uncertain. The germline gives CDR1 MNHNY, CDR2 SVGAGI (reference sequence). V was shortened by 6 bases and J by 0 bases, with 14 bases between the two germline ends. The CDR3 spans 15 residues. CDR3 residues: CASRYGLDTNYGYTF. The DNA for the CDR3 is TGTGCCAGCAGGTACGGACTAGACACTAACTATGGCTACACCTTC.

V gene TRBV5-1 combines with J gene TRBJ2-1, with D tentatively TRBD2 (5 bases). Deletions cut 4 bases from V and 0 bases from J, with 17 bases between. Germline CDR1 is SGHRS and CDR2 is YFSETQ. This CDR3 is 17 amino acids long. The CDR3 loop reads CASSPVKRPSSYNEQFF. The CDR3 DNA reads TGCGCCAGCAGCCCGGTAAAGCGGCCTAGCTCCTACAATGAGCAGTTCTTC.

The rearrangement uses TRBV21-1 and TRBJ2-1; the table's D call of TRBD2 was not tested on the DNA. TRBV21-1 is designated a pseudogene. The CDR3 sequence is 15 residues long. The CDR3 nucleotides read TGTGCCAGCAGCAAAATCCAGCGGGAGGGCGCTGAGCAGTTCTTC. Protein sequence: CASSKIQREGAEQFF.

The J gene is TRBJ2-5, the V gene TRBV12-5; 13 bases agree with TRBD2. This CDR3 comprises 17 residues. The junction had 8 bases not matched to a gene; V was cut back by 5 bases and J by 2 bases. The germline V gene has CDR1 LGHNT and CDR2 FRNRAP. The CDR3 DNA sequence: TGTGCTAGTGGTCCCAGACTAGCGGGGGGCCGACAAGAGACCCAGTACTTC. Its translation is CASGPRLAGGRQETQYF.

The chain joins TRBV6-1 to TRBJ2-7; 7 bases map to TRBD1. The CDR3 has 13 residues. Germline values: CDR1 MNHNS, CDR2 SASEGT. J was trimmed by 5 bases and V by 6 bases; bases with no gene match: 7. The CDR3: CASRRQGIDEQYF. For the CDR3, the DNA is TGTGCCAGCAGGCGACAGGGTATAGACGAGCAGTACTTC.

The rearrangement uses TRBV7-3 and TRBJ2-2; D not certain. This CDR3 contains 17 residues. Germline loops: CDR1 SGHTA, CDR2 FQGTGA. V lost 1 base, J lost 0 bases, and 12 bases lay in between. The CDR3 nucleotides read TGTGCCAGCAGCTTAAGCTGGGTACAGACGAACACCGGGGAGCTGTTTTTT. Translated, it gives CASSLSWVQTNTGELFF.

With respect to this clone: The junction departs from the called germline gene at one end, perhaps through a read error. This rearrangement joins TRBV11-2 to TRBJ1-2, with TRBD1 matching 10 bases. The CDR3 spans 12 residues. CDR1 and CDR2 from the germline V gene are SGHAT and FQNNGV. CDR3 DNA sequence: TGTGCCAGCAGCTTAGGGACAGGGGGTACATCGTTC. Its protein is CASSLGTGGTSF.

The rearrangement links TRBV6-1 to TRBJ2-5; D is possibly TRBD1 (6 bases). The CDR3 has 14 amino acids. Trimming pared 7 bases from V and 1 base from J, leaving 13 bases between. Germline CDR1 and CDR2: MNHNS and SASEGT. As DNA, the CDR3 is TGTGCCAGCATTTTACAGGGAATCCAAGAGACCCAGTACTTC. Its protein is CASILQGIQETQYF.

The rearrangement uses TRBV5-6 and TRBJ1-1; no firm D call. Trimming removed 5 bases from V and 1 base from J, with 9 bases in between. CDR1 SGHDT and CDR2 YYEEEE come from the germline V gene. The CDR3 length is 13 residues. The CDR3 region is CASSRRENTEAFF. The CDR3 region has the DNA TGTGCCAGCAGTAGACGGGAGAACACTGAAGCTTTCTTT. Full variable domain (outside the CDR3, taken from reference TRBV5-6 and TRBJ1-1): DAGVTQSPTHLIKTRGQQVTLRCSPKSGHDTVSWYQQALGQGPQFIFQYYEEEERQRGNFPDRFSGHQFPNYSSELNVNALLLGDSALYLCASSRRENTEAFFGQGTRLTVV.

The chain couples TRBV7-3 to TRBJ2-1, with 13 nucleotides matching TRBD2. This CDR3 is built from 14 residues. The V segment lost 5 bases and the J segment 13 bases; nucleotides outside the gene matches: 8. CDR1 SGHTA and CDR2 FQGTGA come from the germline V gene. Written as DNA, the CDR3 is TGTGCCAGCAGCGGGGGGACTAGCGGGGCCCCCCAGTTCTTC. Protein product: CASSGGTSGAPQFF.

V usage is TRBV29-1 and J usage is TRBJ2-1; 7 nucleotides agree with TRBD1. CDR1 SQVTM and CDR2 ANQGSEA come from the germline V gene. V lost 7 bases, J lost 6 bases, and 6 bases stayed unmatched. This CDR3 comprises 12 residues. The CDR3 is CSARAGGNEQFF. The CDR3 DNA is TGCAGCGCCCGAGCAGGGGGCAATGAGCAGTTCTTC.

The chain employs TRBV27 and TRBJ2-3; 12 nucleotides match TRBD2. This CDR3 region has 16 residues. CDR1 and CDR2 (germline): MNHEY, SMNVEV (reference sequence). The V gene end was trimmed by 5 bases and the J gene end by 3 bases; junction bases not matched to a gene: 6. CDR3 bases: TGTGCCAGCAGTCCCCGACTAGCGGGGGTTACAGATACGCAGTATTTT. It yields the protein CASSPRLAGVTDTQYF.

On this clone: The same CDR3 is also encoded by other DNA sequences in this sample. The chain has TRBV7-3 and TRBJ1-5; perhaps TRBD1 as D (5 bases). This CDR3 region has 13 residues. CDR1 and CDR2 from the germline V gene are SGHTA and FQGTGA. V lost 2 bases and J lost 5, with 7 bases in between. The CDR3 nucleotides are TGTGCCAGCAGCTTATCCAGGGATCAGCCCCAGCATTTT. It is translated as CASSLSRDQPQHF.

As DNA, the CDR3 is TGTGCCAGCAGCGGGCAATTTGGGAACACTGAAGCTTTCTTT. It codes for CASSGQFGNTEAFF. The rearrangement links TRBV5-6 to TRBJ1-1; the D is unclear. V lost 4 bases to trimming and J lost 1 base, with 11 bases between them. The CDR3 extends over 14 amino acids. CDR1 SGHDT and CDR2 YYEEEE come from the germline V gene.

V and J are TRBV6-5 and TRBJ1-2; tentative D call: TRBD1 (6 bases). The ends were cut back, 0 bases at V and 6 bases at J, with 17 bases in the middle. This CDR3 comprises 16 residues. Germline values: CDR1 MNHEY, CDR2 SVGAGI. CDR3 DNA sequence: TGTGCCAGCAGTTACTCGAAGGCAGGCCCAGGGGATGGCTACACCTTC. This sequence encodes CASSYSKAGPGDGYTF.

This chain joins TRBV6-5 and TRBJ2-7; weak D call: TRBD1 (5 bases). In germline, CDR1 is MNHEY, CDR2 SVGAGI. This CDR3 has 16 amino acids. The V end lost 0 bases, the J end lost 2 bases, and 14 bases lay between the germline ends. The CDR3 coding sequence is TGTGCCAGCAGTTACTCGCCTAGGGGCCTTACCTACGAGCAGTACTTC. It is translated as CASSYSPRGLTYEQYF.

The chain uses TRBV10-3 and TRBJ1-3; D perhaps matches TRBD1 (5 bases). Germline V gene sequence: CDR1 ENHRY, CDR2 SYGVKD. This CDR3 has 13 amino acids. The V and J ends lost 8 bases and 3 bases respectively, with 11 bases between them. The DNA for the CDR3 is TGTGCCATCTTTACGGGGGATGGAAACACCATATATTTT. This sequence encodes CAIFTGDGNTIYF.

V and J are TRBV5-1 and TRBJ1-1; D is unclear. V was clipped by 0 bases and J by 3 bases, with 6 bases between them. CDR3 size: 13 residues. The germline V gene has CDR1 SGHRS and CDR2 YFSETQ. In nucleotides, the CDR3 is TGCGCCAGCAGCTTGGAGGCGGACACTGAAGCTTTCTTT. Amino acids: CASSLEADTEAFF.

This chain uses TRBV2 with TRBJ1-2, with 8 bases aligning to TRBD1. Looked up from germline, CDR1 is SNHLY and CDR2 is FYNNEI. The J segment lost 7 bases and the V segment lost 3 bases, leaving 10 bases of the junction unmatched. The CDR3 runs 15 residues. The CDR3 loop is CASSDWTGRMAGYTF. The DNA for the CDR3 is TGTGCCAGCAGTGATTGGACAGGGAGAATGGCTGGCTACACCTTC.

This chain joins TRBV6-5 and TRBJ2-5; the match to TRBD1 covers 7 bases. This CDR3 is built from 13 residues. Germline CDR1 reads MNHEY; CDR2 reads SVGAGI. V was clipped by 6 bases and J by 5 bases; unmatched bases: 6. This chain's CDR3 is CASSFDREETQYF. The CDR3 nucleotides read TGTGCCAGCAGCTTCGACAGGGAGGAGACCCAGTACTTC.

The chain uses TRBV20-1 and TRBJ2-1; D possibly corresponds to TRBD2 (5 bases). V lost 7 bases and J 4 bases, leaving 8 bases between the germline ends. This CDR3 has 11 amino acids. Germline assignment: CDR1 DFQATT and CDR2 SNEGSKA (reference sequence). The CDR3 nucleotides are TGCAGTGGAGGGATATACAATGAGCAGTTCTTC. Encoded protein: CSGGIYNEQFF.